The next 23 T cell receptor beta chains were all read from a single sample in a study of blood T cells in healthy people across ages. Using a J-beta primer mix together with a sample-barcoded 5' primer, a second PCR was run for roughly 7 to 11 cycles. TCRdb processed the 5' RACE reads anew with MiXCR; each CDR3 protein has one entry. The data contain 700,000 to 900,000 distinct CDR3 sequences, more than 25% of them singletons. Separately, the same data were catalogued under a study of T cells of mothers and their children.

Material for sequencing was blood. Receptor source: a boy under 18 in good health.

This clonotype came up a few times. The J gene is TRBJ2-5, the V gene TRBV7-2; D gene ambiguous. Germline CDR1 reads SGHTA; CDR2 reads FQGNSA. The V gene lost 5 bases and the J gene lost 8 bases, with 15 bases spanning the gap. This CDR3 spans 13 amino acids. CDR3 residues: CASSRTNRETQYF. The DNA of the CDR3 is TGTGCCAGCAGCCGGACCAACCGAGAAACCCAGTACTTC.

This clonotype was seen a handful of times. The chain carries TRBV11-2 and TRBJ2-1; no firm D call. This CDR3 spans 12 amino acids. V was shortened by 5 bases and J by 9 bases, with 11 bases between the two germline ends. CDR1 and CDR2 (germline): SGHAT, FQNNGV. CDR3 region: CASSPTVGEQFF. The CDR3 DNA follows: TGTGCCAGCAGCCCGACCGTGGGTGAGCAGTTCTTC.

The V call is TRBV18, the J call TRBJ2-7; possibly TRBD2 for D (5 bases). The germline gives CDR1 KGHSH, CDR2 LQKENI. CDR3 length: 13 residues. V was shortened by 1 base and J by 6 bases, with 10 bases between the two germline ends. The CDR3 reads CASSPRGSGEQYF. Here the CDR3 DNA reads TGTGCCAGCTCACCACGTGGGAGCGGCGAGCAGTACTTC.

CDR3 protein: CASSDGGRTDTQYF. DNA of the CDR3: TGTGCCAGCAGTGACGGGGGCCGCACAGATACGCAGTATTTT. The chain links TRBV2 to TRBJ2-3; the D gene could be TRBD1 or TRBD2 (6 bases each). This CDR3 has 14 amino acids. The V and J ends lost 3 bases and 1 base respectively, with 8 bases between them. Germline values: CDR1 SNHLY, CDR2 FYNNEI.

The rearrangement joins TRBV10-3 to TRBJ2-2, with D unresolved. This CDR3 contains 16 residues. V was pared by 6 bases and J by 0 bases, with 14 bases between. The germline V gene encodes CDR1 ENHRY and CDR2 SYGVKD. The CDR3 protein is CAIRTLGRTNTGELFF. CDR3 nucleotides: TGTGCCATCAGGACCTTGGGCAGGACGAACACCGGGGAGCTGTTTTTT.

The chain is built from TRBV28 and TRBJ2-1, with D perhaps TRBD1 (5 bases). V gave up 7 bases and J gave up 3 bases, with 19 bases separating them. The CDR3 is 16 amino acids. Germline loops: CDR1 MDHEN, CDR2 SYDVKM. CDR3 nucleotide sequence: TGTGCCAGCATGACTGAGGAGACAGCGCTCTACAATGAGCAGTTCTTC. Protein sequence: CASMTEETALYNEQFF.

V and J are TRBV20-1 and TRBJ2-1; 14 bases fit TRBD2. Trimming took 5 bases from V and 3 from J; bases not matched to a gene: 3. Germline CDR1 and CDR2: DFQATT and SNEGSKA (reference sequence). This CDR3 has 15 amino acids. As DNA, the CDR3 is TGCAGTGCTCCTGGGACTAGCGGGGGCTACAATGAGCAGTTCTTC. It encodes CSAPGTSGGYNEQFF.

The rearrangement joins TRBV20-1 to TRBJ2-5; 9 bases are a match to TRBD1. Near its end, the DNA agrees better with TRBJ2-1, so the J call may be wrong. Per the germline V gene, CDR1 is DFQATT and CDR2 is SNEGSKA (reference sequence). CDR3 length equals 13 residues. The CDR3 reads CSAHRGPGNEQFF. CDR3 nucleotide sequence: TGCAGTGCCCACAGGGGGCCAGGCAATGAGCAGTTCTTC.

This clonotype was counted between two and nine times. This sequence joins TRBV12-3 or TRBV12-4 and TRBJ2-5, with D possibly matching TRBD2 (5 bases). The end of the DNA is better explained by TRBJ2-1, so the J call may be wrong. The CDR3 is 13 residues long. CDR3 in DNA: TGTGCCAGCATCGGACTCGCGCCCCATGAGCAGTTCTTC. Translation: CASIGLAPHEQFF.

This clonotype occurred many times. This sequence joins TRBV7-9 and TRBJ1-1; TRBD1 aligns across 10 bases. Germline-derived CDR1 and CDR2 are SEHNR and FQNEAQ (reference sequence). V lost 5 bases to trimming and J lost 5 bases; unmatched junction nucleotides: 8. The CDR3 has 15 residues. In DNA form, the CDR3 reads TGTGCCAGCAGCACCCGGACAGGGGGGGGGACTGAAGCTTTCTTT. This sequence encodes CASSTRTGGGTEAFF. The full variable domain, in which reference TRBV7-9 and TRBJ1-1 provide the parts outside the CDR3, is DTGVSQNPRHKITKRGQNVTFRCDPISEHNRLYWYRQTLGQGPEFLTYFQNEAQLEKSRLLSDRFSAERPKGSFSTLEIQRTEQGDSAMYLCASSTRTGGGTEAFFGQGTRLTVV.

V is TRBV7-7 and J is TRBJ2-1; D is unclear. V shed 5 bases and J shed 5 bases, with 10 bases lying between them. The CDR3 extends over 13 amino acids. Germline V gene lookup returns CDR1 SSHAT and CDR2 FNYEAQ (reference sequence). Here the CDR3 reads CASSPDTNNEQFF. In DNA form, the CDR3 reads TGTGCCAGCAGCCCCGACACAAACAATGAGCAGTTCTTC.

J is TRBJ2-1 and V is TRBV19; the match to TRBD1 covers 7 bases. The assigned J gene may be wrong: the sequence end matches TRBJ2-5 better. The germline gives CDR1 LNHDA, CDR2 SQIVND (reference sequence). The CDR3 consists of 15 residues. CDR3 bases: TGTGCCAGTAGTTTCCGGGACAGAACTCCCGAGGGCCAGTACTTC. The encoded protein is CASSFRDRTPEGQYF.

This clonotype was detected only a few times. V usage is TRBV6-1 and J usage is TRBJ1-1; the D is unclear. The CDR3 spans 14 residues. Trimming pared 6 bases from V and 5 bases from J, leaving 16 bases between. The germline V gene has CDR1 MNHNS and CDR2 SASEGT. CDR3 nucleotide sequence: TGTGCCAGCAGCCCAAGGGAGTGGGAAACTGAAGCTTTCTTT. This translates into CASSPREWETEAFF.

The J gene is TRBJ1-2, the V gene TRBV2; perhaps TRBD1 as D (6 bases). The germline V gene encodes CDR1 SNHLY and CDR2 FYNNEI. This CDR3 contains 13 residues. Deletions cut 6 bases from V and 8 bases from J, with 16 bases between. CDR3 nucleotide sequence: TGTGCCAGCAGACCGACAGGACCGCAGGGCTACACCTTC. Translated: CASRPTGPQGYTF.

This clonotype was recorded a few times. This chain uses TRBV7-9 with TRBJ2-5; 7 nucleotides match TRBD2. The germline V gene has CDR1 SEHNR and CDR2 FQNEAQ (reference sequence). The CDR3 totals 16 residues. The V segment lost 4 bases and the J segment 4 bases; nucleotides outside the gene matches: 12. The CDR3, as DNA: TGTGCCAGCAGCTGGTCGTACGGGGGGATCGGAGAGACCCAGTACTTC. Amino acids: CASSWSYGGIGETQYF. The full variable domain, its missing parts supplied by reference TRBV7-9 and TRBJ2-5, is DTGVSQNPRHKITKRGQNVTFRCDPISEHNRLYWYRQTLGQGPEFLTYFQNEAQLEKSRLLSDRFSAERPKGSFSTLEIQRTEQGDSAMYLCASSWSYGGIGETQYFGPGTRLLVL.

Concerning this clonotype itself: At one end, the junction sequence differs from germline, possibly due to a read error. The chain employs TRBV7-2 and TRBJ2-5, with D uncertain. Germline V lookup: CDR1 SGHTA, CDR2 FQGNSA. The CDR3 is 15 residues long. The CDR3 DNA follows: TGTGCCAGCAGTTCCTATCCGACGACGGAAGAGACGCAGTACTTC. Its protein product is CASSSYPTTEETQYF.

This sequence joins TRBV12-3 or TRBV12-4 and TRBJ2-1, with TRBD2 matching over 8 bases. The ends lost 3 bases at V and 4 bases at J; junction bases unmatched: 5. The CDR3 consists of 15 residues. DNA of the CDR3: TGTGCCAGCAGTTTCAAGCGGGAGATTTACAATGAGCAGTTCTTC. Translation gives CASSFKREIYNEQFF.

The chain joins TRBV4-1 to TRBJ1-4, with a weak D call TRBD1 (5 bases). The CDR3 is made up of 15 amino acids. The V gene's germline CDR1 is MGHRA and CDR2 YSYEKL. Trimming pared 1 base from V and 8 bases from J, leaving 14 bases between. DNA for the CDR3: TGCGCCAGCAGCCAAGTCCTCAGGGTAGGGGAAAAACTGTTTTTT. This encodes CASSQVLRVGEKLFF.

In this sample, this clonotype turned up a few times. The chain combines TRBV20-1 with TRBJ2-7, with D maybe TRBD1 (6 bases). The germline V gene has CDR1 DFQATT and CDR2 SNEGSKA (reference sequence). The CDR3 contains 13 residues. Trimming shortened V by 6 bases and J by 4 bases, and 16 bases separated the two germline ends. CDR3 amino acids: CSAPRGHPYEQYF. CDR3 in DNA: TGCAGTGCCCCCAGGGGACACCCGTACGAGCAGTACTTC.

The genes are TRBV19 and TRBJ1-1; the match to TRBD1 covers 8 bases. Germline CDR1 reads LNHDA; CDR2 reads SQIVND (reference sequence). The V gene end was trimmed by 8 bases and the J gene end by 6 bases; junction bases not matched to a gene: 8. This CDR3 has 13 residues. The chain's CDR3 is CASVGQGFAEAFF. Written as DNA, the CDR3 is TGTGCCAGTGTAGGACAGGGATTCGCTGAAGCTTTCTTT.

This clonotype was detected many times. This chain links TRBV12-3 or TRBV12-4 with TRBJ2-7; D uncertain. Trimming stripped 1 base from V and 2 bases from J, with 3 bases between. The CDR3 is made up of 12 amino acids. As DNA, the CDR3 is TGTGCCAGCAGTTTAGAGACCTACGAGCAGTACTTC. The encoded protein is CASSLETYEQYF.

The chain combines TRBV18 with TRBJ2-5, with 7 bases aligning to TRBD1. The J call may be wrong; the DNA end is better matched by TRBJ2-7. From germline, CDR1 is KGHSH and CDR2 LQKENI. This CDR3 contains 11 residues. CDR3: CASRGQYEQYF. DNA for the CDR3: TGTGCCAGCCGGGGACAGTACGAGCAGTACTTC.

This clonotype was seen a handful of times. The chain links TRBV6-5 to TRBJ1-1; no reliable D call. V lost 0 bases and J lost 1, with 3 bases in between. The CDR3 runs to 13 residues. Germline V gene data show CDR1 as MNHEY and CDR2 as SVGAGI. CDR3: CASSYSRNTEAFF. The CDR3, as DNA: TGTGCCAGCAGTTACTCAAGGAACACTGAAGCTTTCTTT.